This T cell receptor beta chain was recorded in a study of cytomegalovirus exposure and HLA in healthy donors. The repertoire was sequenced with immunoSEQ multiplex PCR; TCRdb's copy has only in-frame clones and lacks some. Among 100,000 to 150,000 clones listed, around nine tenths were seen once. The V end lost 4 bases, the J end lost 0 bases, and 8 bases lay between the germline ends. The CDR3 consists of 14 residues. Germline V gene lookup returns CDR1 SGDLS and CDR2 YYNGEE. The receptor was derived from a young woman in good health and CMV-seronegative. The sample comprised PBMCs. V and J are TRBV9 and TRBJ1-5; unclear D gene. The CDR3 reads CASSLGGSNQPQHF. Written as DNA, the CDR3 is TGTGCCAGCAGCCTTGGCGGTAGCAATCAGCCCCAGCATTTT.